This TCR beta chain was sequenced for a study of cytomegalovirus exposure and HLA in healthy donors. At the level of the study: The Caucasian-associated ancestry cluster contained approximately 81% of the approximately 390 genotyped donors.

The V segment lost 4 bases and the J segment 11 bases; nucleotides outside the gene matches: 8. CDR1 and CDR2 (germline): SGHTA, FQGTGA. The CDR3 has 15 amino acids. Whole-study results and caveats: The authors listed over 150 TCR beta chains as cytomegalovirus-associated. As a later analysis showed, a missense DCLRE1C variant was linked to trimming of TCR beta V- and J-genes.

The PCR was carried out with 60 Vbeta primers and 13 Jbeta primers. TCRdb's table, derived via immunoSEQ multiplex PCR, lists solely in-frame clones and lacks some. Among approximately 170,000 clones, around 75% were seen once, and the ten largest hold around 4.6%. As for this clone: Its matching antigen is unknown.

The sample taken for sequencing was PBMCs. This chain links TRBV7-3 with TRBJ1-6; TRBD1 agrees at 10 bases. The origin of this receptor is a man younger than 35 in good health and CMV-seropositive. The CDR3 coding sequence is TGTGCCAGCAGCTCGGGGCCGGGACAGGGGACACCCCTCCACTTT. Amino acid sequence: CASSSGPGQGTPLHF.